The present TCR beta chain was sequenced within a study of OX40 agonist ivuxolimab in advanced cancers. For the study in its entirety: Ivuxolimab, which targeted the costimulatory receptor OX40 (CD134), was an agonistic, fully human IgG2 monoclonal antibody. Intravenous ivuxolimab was administered to patients every 2 weeks at six dose levels: 0.01, 0.1, 0.3, 1.5, 3 and 10 mg/kg. Of the approximately 50 dose-escalation patients, hepatocellular carcinoma was present in 19, melanoma in approximately 15, renal cell carcinoma in 9 and head and neck cancer in 9. In the dose-escalation cohort, around 80% of patients were male, and the mean age was 60 years with a range of roughly 20 to 80. Patients were allowed to have had prior anti-PD-1, anti-PD-L1 or anti-CTLA-4 therapy, and approximately 40% of the dose-escalation patients had previously received checkpoint inhibitors. Partial responses occurred in three dose-escalation patients: two with cutaneous melanoma and one with hepatocellular carcinoma. The purpose of peripheral TCRbeta sequencing was to test whether ivuxolimab changed TCR sequence diversity and led to clonal T-cell expansion. The paper reports the monotherapy dose-escalation portion (N of about 56 patients) of the phase I ivuxolimab trial.

On this clone itself: Its specific antigen is unknown. The sample holds no much larger clone one base away, and base qualities are not on file.

Genomic DNA was extracted from sorted cells for sequencing of the TCRbeta CDR3 region. TCRbeta CDR3 regions were sequenced using the immunoSEQ Assay. TCRdb took over this immuneACCESS table, retaining in-frame rearrangements with V and J assigned. Such tables are incomplete; in checked studies, under half of the missing clones stem from an unresolved V gene, and the remainder is unexplained. For this sample there are about 100,000 clones; around 90% appear just once. Over 0.6% of the sample is held by the ten biggest clonotypes. Study-wide conclusions, independent of this receptor: Antigen specificity was not determined for the clonally expanded peripheral T cells. After ivuxolimab, more expanded clones were found on average in CD8+ T cells than in CD4+ T cells. Low levels of normalized T-cell clonal expansion were also seen in some patients who did not respond. In the 0.1-3.0 mg/kg groups, partial responders were among the patients with the lowest normalized peripheral clonal expansion, particularly in CD8+ T cells. At doses of 0.1 to 3.0 mg/kg, clonal expansion of both CD4+ and CD8+ T cells in blood was seen between baseline and week 6.

The CDR3 runs 14 amino acids, cysteine and phenylalanine included. Just CDR3 DNA is preserved here, 42 bases in frame from base 1. The germline ends are 10 bases apart after V is trimmed by 3 bases and J by 7 bases. CDR1 and CDR2, looked up from the germline V gene (reference sequence), are LNHDA and SQIVND. The trial excluded patients who had a history of autoimmune disease or who were on systemic immunosuppression. Peripheral blood for TCR sequencing was collected from all dose cohorts at baseline, on cycle 4 day 1, and on cycle 7 day 1. The samples were drawn from a first-in-human, open-label, multicenter phase I dose-escalation trial of ivuxolimab. Adults with locally advanced or metastatic head and neck squamous cell, hepatocellular, melanoma or renal cell carcinoma were enrolled in the trial. Before TCR sequencing, CD4+ and CD8+ T cells were separately sorted from peripheral blood.

Sequenced here: CD4+ or CD8+ T cells sorted from blood, sampled in a trial of the OX40 agonist ivuxolimab. The source of this sequence is an adult with an advanced solid tumor such as melanoma, head and neck, liver or kidney cancer. The V and J segments used are TRBV19 and TRBJ1-6; perhaps TRBD1 is the D gene, with 5 bases matching. The bases are TGTGCCAGTAGTATCCAGGGCGCCAATTCACCCCTCCACTTT. The translation is CASSIQGANSPLHF.